Listed below are T cell receptor beta chains from one sample, sequenced in a study of blood T cell repertoires in COVID-19. Clones were sequenced by immunoSEQ multiplex PCR, and TCRdb holds only the in-frame ones, with some missing. The table records tens of thousands of clones, roughly 80% of them present only once. The sequencing input was peripheral blood. The receptors were sampled from a woman over 75 with acute or convalescent COVID-19. CDR3s include the opening cysteine and the closing phenylalanine or tryptophan. D genes are given only for firm matches. Where a row states a size, it is once, few, many or the class of an expanded clone; other rows omit it.

j_call d_call v_call clone_size cdr3_aa cdr3_nt
TRBJ1-5 TRBD1 TRBV23-1 NA CASSHLGQGWQPQHF TGCGCCAGCAGTCATCTGGGACAGGGCTGGCAGCCCCAGCATTTT
TRBJ1-6 NA TRBV30 NA CAWRLAGISPLHF TGTGCCTGGAGGTTGGCAGGGATTTCACCCCTCCACTTT
TRBJ2-2 NA TRBV6-2/TRBV6-3 NA CASSYTANTGELFF TGTGCCAGCAGTTACACAGCCAACACCGGGGAGCTGTTTTTT
TRBJ2-7 TRBD1 TRBV27 NA CASSLLGQQQYF TGTGCCAGCAGTTTATTGGGACAGCAGCAGTACTTC
TRBJ2-1 TRBD1 TRBV11-3 NA CASSPRQGDSNEQFF TGTGCCAGCAGCCCTCGACAGGGAGATTCCAATGAGCAGTTCTTC
TRBJ2-3 NA TRBV4-1 many CASSDTWASTDTQYF TGCGCCAGCAGCGATACGTGGGCTAGCACAGATACGCAGTATTTT
TRBJ2-7 NA TRBV27 NA CASSLRAPGYEQYF TGTGCCAGCAGTTTACGCGCACCAGGCTACGAGCAGTACTTC
TRBJ2-2 TRBD2 TRBV7-2 many CASSPRTSGKRGTGELFF TGTGCCAGCAGCCCCCGGACTAGCGGGAAACGGGGCACCGGGGAGCTGTTTTTT
TRBJ1-2 NA TRBV5-6 NA CASSLMSDYGYTF TGTGCCAGCAGCTTGATGAGTGACTATGGCTACACCTTC
TRBJ2-1 NA TRBV10-3 NA CAISELGPNNEQFF TGTGCCATCAGTGAGTTGGGGCCGAACAATGAGCAGTTCTTC
TRBJ1-1 TRBD1 TRBV2 NA CATNPRGQGNTEAFF TGTGCCACCAACCCCCGGGGACAGGGGAACACTGAAGCTTTCTTT
TRBJ2-1 TRBD2 TRBV30 NA CAWVRTSGGLGSNEQFF TGTGCCTGGGTACGAACTAGCGGGGGACTGGGATCTAATGAGCAGTTCTTC
TRBJ2-5 NA TRBV7-2 NA CASSLGAPSSGQETQYF TGTGCCAGCAGCTTAGGGGCCCCCAGTAGCGGCCAAGAGACCCAGTACTTC
TRBJ1-3 NA TRBV3-1/TRBV3-2 once CASSQGLSTGNTIYF TGTGCCAGCAGCCAAGGTCTGAGCACTGGAAACACCATATATTTT
TRBJ1-5 NA TRBV6-5 NA CASSLNWADQPQHF TGTGCCAGCAGCCTCAATTGGGCAGATCAGCCCCAGCATTTT
TRBJ1-6 NA TRBV5-1 NA CASSLRDSRSSYNSPLHF TGCGCCAGCAGCTTGAGGGACTCCAGGAGCTCCTATAATTCACCCCTCCACTTT
TRBJ1-2 NA TRBV2 NA CASLRTDSFQGYTF TGTGCCAGCCTGAGAACAGATTCCTTCCAGGGCTACACCTTC
TRBJ1-2 TRBD1 TRBV5-5 NA CASSLALGQGYGYTF TGTGCCAGCAGCTTGGCCCTCGGACAGGGCTATGGCTACACCTTC
TRBJ2-2 NA TRBV11-2 NA CASSLEREGELFF TGTGCCAGCAGCTTAGAACGGGAGGGGGAGCTGTTTTTT
TRBJ1-5 NA TRBV5-1 NA CASSPDSNSNQPQHF TGCGCCAGCAGCCCGGACAGTAATAGCAATCAGCCCCAGCATTTT
TRBJ1-6 NA TRBV3-1/TRBV3-2 NA CASKQTGGESPLHF TGTGCCAGCAAGCAAACGGGGGGCGAATCACCCCTCCACTTT
TRBJ2-7 TRBD1 TRBV29-1 NA CSVVRGQGKYEQYF TGCAGCGTGGTAAGGGGACAGGGGAAGTACGAGCAGTACTTC
TRBJ1-5 TRBD1 TRBV23-1 NA CASSHSQGAQSQPQHF TGCGCCAGCAGTCATTCCCAGGGGGCGCAAAGTCAGCCCCAGCATTTT
TRBJ2-1 TRBD1 TRBV2 few CASSYQGVQSYNEQFF TGTGCCAGCAGTTACCAGGGGGTTCAATCCTACAATGAGCAGTTCTTC
TRBJ2-7 TRBD1 TRBV4-2 NA CASSPQGAGGSYEQYF TGTGCCAGCAGCCCCCAAGGGGCAGGGGGCTCCTACGAGCAGTACTTC
TRBJ2-5 NA TRBV6-2/TRBV6-3 NA CASSYRETQYF TGTGCCAGCAGTTACCGGGAGACCCAGTACTTC
TRBJ2-7 NA TRBV7-9 NA CASSLQGNEQYF TGTGCCAGCAGCTTACAGGGGAACGAGCAGTACTTC
TRBJ1-5 TRBD1 TRBV7-8 NA CASSSVGTGPNQPQHF TGTGCCAGCAGCTCAGTGGGGACAGGGCCCAATCAGCCCCAGCATTTT
TRBJ2-3 NA TRBV28 NA CASSFLAGTDTQYF TGTGCCAGCAGTTTTTTAGCCGGCACAGATACGCAGTATTTT
TRBJ2-1 TRBD1 TRBV29-1 NA CSVGWQGADGEQFF TGCAGCGTTGGATGGCAGGGGGCTGACGGTGAGCAGTTCTTC
TRBJ2-5 NA TRBV5-6 NA CASSLQVSRTEEETQYF TGTGCCAGCAGCTTGCAAGTGTCTCGGACTGAAGAAGAGACCCAGTACTTC
TRBJ1-2 TRBD1 TRBV2 NA CASSVQGHGYTF TGTGCCAGCAGTGTACAGGGGCACGGCTACACCTTC
TRBJ2-3 NA TRBV7-2 NA CASSLALSADTQYF TGTGCCAGCAGCTTAGCGTTGAGTGCCGATACGCAGTATTTT
TRBJ1-2 TRBD1 TRBV6-1 NA CASSEASTGGYGYTF TGTGCCAGCAGTGAGGCCTCGACAGGGGGATATGGCTACACCTTC
TRBJ2-2 NA TRBV5-1 NA CASSSGGGITGELFF TGCGCCAGCAGCTCCGGAGGCGGTATTACCGGGGAGCTGTTTTTT
TRBJ2-5 TRBD1 TRBV11-2 NA CASSLDLPTGHQETQYF TGTGCCAGCAGCTTAGATCTCCCGACAGGGCACCAAGAGACCCAGTACTTC
TRBJ2-1 NA TRBV24-1 NA CATSDNRDNPNEQFF TGTGCCACCAGTGATAACCGGGACAACCCCAATGAGCAGTTCTTC
TRBJ1-2 TRBD1 TRBV6-5 once CASSKTDRDYGYTF TGTGCCAGCAGTAAAACCGACAGGGACTATGGCTACACCTTC
TRBJ1-1 NA TRBV7-3 NA CASSLTQSTEAFF TGTGCCAGCAGCTTAACACAGAGCACTGAAGCTTTCTTT
TRBJ2-1 TRBD2 TRBV6-4 NA CASSIAGGRDEQFF TGTGCCAGCAGTATAGCGGGAGGACGCGATGAGCAGTTCTTC
TRBJ2-3 NA TRBV25-1 NA CASSELEWGGNTDTQYF TGTGCCAGCAGTGAATTAGAGTGGGGGGGCAACACAGATACGCAGTATTTT
TRBJ1-2 NA TRBV6-1 NA CASSDRRGSYGYTF TGTGCCAGCAGTGACCGGCGAGGGAGCTATGGCTACACCTTC
TRBJ1-2 NA TRBV18 once CASSPADRDYGYTF TGTGCCAGCTCACCGGCCGACAGAGACTATGGCTACACCTTC
TRBJ2-6 TRBD1 TRBV4-1 NA CASSLRYGTGGSGANVLTF TGCGCCAGCAGCCTCCGATACGGGACAGGGGGCTCTGGGGCCAACGTCCTGACTTTC
TRBJ1-1 NA TRBV5-4 NA CASSEDSSNTEAFF TGTGCCAGCAGCGAGGACAGCAGTAACACTGAAGCTTTCTTT
TRBJ2-7 TRBD1 TRBV5-4 NA CASSSPSRGQAIYEQYF TGTGCCAGCAGCTCTCCCAGCCGTGGACAGGCGATATACGAGCAGTACTTC
TRBJ2-5 NA TRBV7-8 NA CASSLDGFSGETQYF TGTGCCAGCAGCTTAGACGGGTTTAGCGGCGAGACCCAGTACTTC
TRBJ1-2 TRBD1 TRBV11-2 once CASGTTGEEDGYTF TGTGCCAGCGGAACGACAGGGGAAGAAGATGGCTACACCTTC
TRBJ1-1 NA TRBV19 once CASKISSSAGLNTEAFF TGTGCCAGTAAGATCTCTTCCTCGGCAGGCTTGAACACTGAAGCTTTCTTT
TRBJ1-2 TRBD1 TRBV6-6 NA CASNPSGQFYGYTF TGTGCCAGCAACCCTTCGGGACAGTTCTATGGCTACACCTTC